This T cell receptor beta chain was found in a study of T cells in Graves' hyperthyroidism and ophthalmopathy. Regions amplified from RNA transcripts were the TCR beta CDR3 regions. TCR CDR3 regions were first amplified by RT-PCR with HTBI primers. Each CDR3 protein gets one entry after TCRdb re-called the multiplex PCR reads with MiXCR. The repertoire has a few hundred thousand distinct CDR3 sequences, approximately 15% of them found once; the top ten carry under 3.5%. This clonotype was seen repeatedly, ten times or more. This CDR3 spans 13 amino acids. Trimming shortened V by 3 bases and J by 6 bases, and 8 bases separated the two germline ends. Uncontrolled infection, other autoimmune disease, pregnancy or lactation excluded patients. Clinicians diagnosed patients from clinical symptoms, serum thyroxine and TRAb, thyroid ultrasound and orbital computed tomography. This sample holds PBMCs from less than 13 ml fresh peripheral blood.

This receptor was obtained from a woman aged 40 to 50 with Graves' ophthalmopathy. This sequence joins TRBV12-3 or TRBV12-4 and TRBJ1-4; D remains ambiguous. Sequenced material: blood. The CDR3 sequence is CASSFVGDEKLFF. The DNA for the CDR3 is TGTGCCAGCAGTTTCGTCGGGGATGAAAAACTGTTTTTT.